This T cell receptor beta chain was captured in a study of spatial heterogeneity in lung cancer. Study at large: Across tumor regions, counts of TCR transcripts showed a strong correlation with a T cell module score derived from matched bulk RNA-seq. Study observations and caveats: Tumoral mutation counts were tracked by counts of expanded intratumoral alpha and beta TCRs.

TCRdb independently ran MiXCR on the 5' RACE reads; one entry per CDR3 protein. The profile shows 20,000 to 25,000 distinct CDR3 sequences, 6.4% of them singletons. Trimming took 6 bases from V and 5 from J, leaving 10 bases between them. The V gene's germline CDR1 is MNHEY and CDR2 SVGAGI. The CDR3 totals 12 residues. This clonotype was seen a few times. The antigen is unknown. The time point denotes: sample taken at primary tumor resection. Whole RNA came from tumor, nontumor lung or frozen PBMC and was sequenced without being sorted. The V gene is TRBV6-5, the J gene TRBJ2-5, with a tentative D call TRBD2 (5 bases). This sequence was found in a male donor with early-stage non-small cell lung cancer. This sample comprised lung tumor tissue, obtained at surgery. The CDR3 coding sequence is TGTGCCAGCAGCGGAGGCTGGGAGACCCAGTACTTC. Residues: CASSGGWETQYF.